This T cell receptor (beta chain) is drawn from a study of T cells in narcolepsy. Study in general: Enrolled donors included narcolepsy type 1 or type 2 patients and healthy controls.

As regards this clone: What it binds is not known.

The study's findings and limits: Autoreactive clonotypes reportedly recurred in blood of same and different patients, not controls. HCRT-specific and TRIB2-specific autoreactive clonotypes appeared among same-patient CSF and blood CD4+ clonotypes. Some memory CD4+ repertoires had no autoreactive clone sequences.

The data were produced by immunoSEQ multiplex PCR, yet TCRdb's version contains in-frame clones alone and is incomplete. The sample includes tens of thousands of clones, approximately 84% of them seen just once. Looked up from germline, CDR1 is KGHSH and CDR2 is LQKENI. The CDR3 extends over 13 amino acids. The germline V and J ends were trimmed by 2 bases and 5 bases, with 9 bases remaining between them. Material for sequencing was memory (CD45RA-) CD4+ T cells from blood. The receptor's source is a human donor in good health. This sequence joins TRBV18 and TRBJ1-1; TRBD1 is a possible D gene (5 bases). CDR3 sequence reads: CASSPGTRTEAFF. The CDR3 nucleotides are TGTGCCAGCTCACCAGGGACCCGGACTGAAGCTTTCTTT.